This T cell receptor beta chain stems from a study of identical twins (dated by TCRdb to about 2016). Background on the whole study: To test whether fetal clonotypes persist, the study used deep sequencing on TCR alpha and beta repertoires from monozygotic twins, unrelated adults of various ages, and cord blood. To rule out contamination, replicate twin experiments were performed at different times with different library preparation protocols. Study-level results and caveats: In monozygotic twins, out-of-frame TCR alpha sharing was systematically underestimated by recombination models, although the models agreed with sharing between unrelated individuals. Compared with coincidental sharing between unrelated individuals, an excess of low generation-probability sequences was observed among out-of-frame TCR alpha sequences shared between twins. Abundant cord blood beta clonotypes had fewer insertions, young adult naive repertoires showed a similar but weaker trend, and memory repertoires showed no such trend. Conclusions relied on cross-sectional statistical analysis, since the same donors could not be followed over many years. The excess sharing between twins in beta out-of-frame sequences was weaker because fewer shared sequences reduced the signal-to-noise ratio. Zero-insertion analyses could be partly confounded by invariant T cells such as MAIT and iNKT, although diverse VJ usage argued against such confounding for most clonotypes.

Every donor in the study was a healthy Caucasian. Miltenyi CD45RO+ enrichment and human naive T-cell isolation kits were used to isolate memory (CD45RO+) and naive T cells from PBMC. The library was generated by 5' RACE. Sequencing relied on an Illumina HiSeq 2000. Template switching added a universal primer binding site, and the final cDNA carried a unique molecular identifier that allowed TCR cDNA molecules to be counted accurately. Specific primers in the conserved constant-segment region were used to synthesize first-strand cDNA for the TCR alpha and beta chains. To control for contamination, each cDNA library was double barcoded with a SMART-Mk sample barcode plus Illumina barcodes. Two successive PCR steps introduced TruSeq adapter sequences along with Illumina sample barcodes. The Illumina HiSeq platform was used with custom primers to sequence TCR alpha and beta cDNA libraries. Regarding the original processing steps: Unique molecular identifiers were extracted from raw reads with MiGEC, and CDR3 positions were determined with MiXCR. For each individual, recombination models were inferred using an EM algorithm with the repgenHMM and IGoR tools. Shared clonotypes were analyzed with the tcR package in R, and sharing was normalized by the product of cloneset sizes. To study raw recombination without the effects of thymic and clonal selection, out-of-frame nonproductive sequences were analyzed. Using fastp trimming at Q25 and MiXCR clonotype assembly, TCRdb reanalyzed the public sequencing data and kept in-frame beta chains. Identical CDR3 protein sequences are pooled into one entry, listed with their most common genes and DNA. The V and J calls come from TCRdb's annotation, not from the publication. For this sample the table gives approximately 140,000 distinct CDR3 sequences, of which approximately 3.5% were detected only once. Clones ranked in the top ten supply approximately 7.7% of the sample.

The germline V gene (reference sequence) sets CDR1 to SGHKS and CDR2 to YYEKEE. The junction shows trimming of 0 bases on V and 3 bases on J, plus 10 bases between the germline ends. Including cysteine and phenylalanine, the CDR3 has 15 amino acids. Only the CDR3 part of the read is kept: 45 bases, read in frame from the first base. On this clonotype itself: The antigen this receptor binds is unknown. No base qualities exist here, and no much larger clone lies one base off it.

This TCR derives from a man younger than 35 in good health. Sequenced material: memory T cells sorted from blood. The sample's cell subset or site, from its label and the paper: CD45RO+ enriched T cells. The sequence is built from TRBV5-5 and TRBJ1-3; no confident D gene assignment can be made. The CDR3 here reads CASSLDPRDGNTIYF. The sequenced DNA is TGTGCCAGCAGCTTGGATCCGAGAGATGGAAACACCATATATTTT. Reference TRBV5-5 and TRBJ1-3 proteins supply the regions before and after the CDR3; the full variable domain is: DAGVTQSPTHLIKTRGQQVTLRCSPISGHKSVSWYQQVLGQGPQFIFQYYEKEERGRGNFPDRFSARQFPNYSSELNVNALLLGDSALYLCASSLDPRDGNTIYFGEGSWLTVV.